Included here is one TCR beta chain sequence, with context. As originally analysed: Using reference gene primer amplification, nucleated cell counts were estimated. The repertoire was sequenced with immunoSEQ multiplex PCR; TCRdb's copy has only in-frame clones and lacks some. The V and J calls and clone size come from that table; D and trimming were worked out from the DNA. The repertoire includes approximately 77,000 clones, approximately 85% of them detected once, and 9.6% sits in the top ten. The data were obtained in a study of blood T cell repertoires in COVID-19. Whole-study context: Whether acute or convalescent, the COVID-19 samples came from the United States, Italy and Spain. T cells, B-cell-depleted T cells, or PBMCs provided the cDNA or gDNA that served as material.

Seattle's enrolled individuals joined amid active infection and were then monitored longitudinally. Germline V gene sequence: CDR1 SGHRS, CDR2 YFSETQ. Trimming at V came to 2 bases and at J to 6 bases, leaving 3 bases not matched to a gene. This CDR3 region has 14 residues. The sequencing input was peripheral blood. The V gene is TRBV5-1, the J gene TRBJ2-1; TRBD1 aligns across 9 bases. This clonotype was sampled from a man aged 50 or older with COVID-19, enrolled during active disease. The CDR3 sequence: CASSLTGGRNEQFF. The CDR3 DNA reads as TGCGCCAGCAGCTTAACAGGGGGCCGCAATGAGCAGTTCTTC.